This T cell receptor beta chain was obtained from a study of T cell clonality in common variable immunodeficiency. Whole-study results and caveats: CVID subjects shared fewer TCRbeta clones than healthy controls did. In common variable immunodeficiency, TCR beta chains reportedly carried fewer deletions and N-nucleotide insertions.

The CDR3 extends over 10 amino acids. Per the germline V gene, CDR1 is SGHRS and CDR2 is YFSETQ. This clone showed up many times. What it recognizes is unknown. Read coverage stops 3 residues before the CDR3 terminus; the germline J gene supplies the remainder. Assay: immunoSEQ multiplex PCR; the TCRdb copy retains only in-frame clones and omits some. Listed for the sample are more than 30,000 clones, none seen a single time. The clonotype was recovered from a human donor with common variable immunodeficiency. Sequencing was performed on peripheral blood mononuclear cells. The chain joins TRBV5-1 to TRBJ2-3; no clear D gene. The CDR3 sequence: CASSLAPQYF. The part of the CDR3 DNA that was read is TGCGCCAGCAGCTTGGCTCCG.